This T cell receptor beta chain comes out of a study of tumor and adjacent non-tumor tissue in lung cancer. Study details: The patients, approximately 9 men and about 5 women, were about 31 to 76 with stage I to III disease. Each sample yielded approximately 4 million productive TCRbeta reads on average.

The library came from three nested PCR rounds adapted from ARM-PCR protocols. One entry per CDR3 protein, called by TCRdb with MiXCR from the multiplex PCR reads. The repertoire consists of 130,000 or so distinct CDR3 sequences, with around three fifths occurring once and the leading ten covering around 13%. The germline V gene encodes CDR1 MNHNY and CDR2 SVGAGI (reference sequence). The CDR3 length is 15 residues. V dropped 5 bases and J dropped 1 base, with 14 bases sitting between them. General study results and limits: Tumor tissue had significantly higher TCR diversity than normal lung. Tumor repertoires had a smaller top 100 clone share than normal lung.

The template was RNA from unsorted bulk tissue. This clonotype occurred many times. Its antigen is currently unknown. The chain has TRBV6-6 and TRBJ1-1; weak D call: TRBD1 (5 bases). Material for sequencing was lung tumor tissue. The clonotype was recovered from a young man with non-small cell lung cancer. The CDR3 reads CASSGVRGWNTEAFF. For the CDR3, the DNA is TGTGCCAGCAGTGGGGTGAGGGGATGGAACACTGAAGCTTTCTTT.